This passage covers 27 T cell receptor beta chains from one sample sequenced in a study of blood T cell repertoires in COVID-19. Here immunoSEQ multiplex PCR was the method, and the copy in TCRdb shows in-frame clones only, minus some. This table has roughly 230,000 clones, 80% to 85% appearing once. Sequenced: PBMCs or T cells enriched from blood (not recorded which). The receptors shown here come from a man aged 50 to 60 who had recovered from COVID-19.

This chain links TRBV29-1 with TRBJ1-3; TRBD1 is a possible D gene (6 bases). Looked up from germline, CDR1 is SQVTM and CDR2 is ANQGSEA. This CDR3 has 14 amino acids. Trimming took 7 bases from V and 2 from J, leaving 15 bases between them. CDR3 residues: CSGTSSGAGNTIYF. CDR3 coding DNA: TGCAGCGGGACAAGTTCAGGGGCTGGAAACACCATATATTTT.

This chain connects TRBV25-1 to TRBJ2-7; TRBD1 might be the D (5 bases). V dropped 6 bases and J dropped 5 bases, with 11 bases sitting between them. CDR1 MGHDK and CDR2 SYGVNS come from the germline V gene. The CDR3 spans 12 residues. In DNA form, the CDR3 reads TGTGCCAGCAGCCAGGGCGGCGACGAGCAGTACTTC. Translated, it gives CASSQGGDEQYF.

The rearrangement joins TRBV9 to TRBJ1-1; 7 bases map to TRBD1. V lost 3 bases, J lost 4 bases, and 6 bases stayed unmatched. The CDR3 is made up of 14 amino acids. Per germline, CDR1 SGDLS and CDR2 YYNGEE. CDR3 sequence reads: CASSATGSSTEAFF. The CDR3 nucleotides are TGTGCCAGCAGCGCGACAGGGAGCTCCACTGAAGCTTTCTTT.

This CDR3 reads CASSLRELGTQYF. Written as DNA, the CDR3 is TGTGCCAGCAGCTTGAGGGAGTTGGGTACGCAGTATTTT. The chain recombines TRBV7-6 with TRBJ2-3, with D possibly matching TRBD2 (5 bases). Trimming took off 3 bases at V and 8 bases at J, with 12 bases between the two ends. There are 13 residues in the CDR3. CDR1 is SGHVS and CDR2 is FNYEAQ in the germline V gene.

This chain uses TRBV28 with TRBJ1-4; D is perhaps TRBD1 (5 bases). Germline CDR1 and CDR2: MDHEN and SYDVKM. The CDR3 consists of 11 residues. Trimming pared 7 bases from V and 8 bases from J, leaving 8 bases between. The CDR3 nucleotides are TGTGCCAGCACGGGGGGAGAAAAACTGTTTTTT. It encodes CASTGGEKLFF.

The CDR3 loop is CASSLASGRVSDTQYF. CDR3 in DNA: TGTGCCAGCAGCTTAGCTTCCGGGAGGGTGTCAGATACGCAGTATTTT. J is TRBJ2-3 and V is TRBV7-9; 8 nucleotides align to TRBD2. Per germline, CDR1 SEHNR and CDR2 FQNEAQ (reference sequence). Trimming at V came to 0 bases and at J to 4 bases, leaving 6 bases not matched to a gene. The CDR3 runs to 16 residues.

This chain joins TRBV27 and TRBJ1-1; D remains unclear. This CDR3 region has 16 residues. The V end was cut by 2 bases, the J end by 0 bases, with 13 bases between. Germline CDR1 MNHEY, CDR2 SMNVEV (reference sequence). CDR3 bases: TGTGCCAGCAGTTTAGGAGGCACCCTCCTGAACACTGAAGCTTTCTTT. Translated: CASSLGGTLLNTEAFF.

The chain employs TRBV15 and TRBJ1-3; 7 nucleotides agree with TRBD1. V was clipped by 1 base and J by 4 bases; unmatched bases: 10. The V gene's germline CDR1 is LNHNV and CDR2 YYDKDF (reference sequence). This CDR3 region has 17 residues. The CDR3 loop is CATSRGTGTDWGNTIYF. The CDR3 DNA reads TGTGCCACCAGCAGAGGGACAGGAACGGATTGGGGAAACACCATATATTTT.

This rearrangement joins TRBV5-1 to TRBJ2-1, with D perhaps TRBD2 (5 bases). The germline V gene encodes CDR1 SGHRS and CDR2 YFSETQ. Between the trimmed V and J ends, which lost 0 bases and 6 bases, there was a span of 10 bases. This CDR3 spans 14 amino acids. DNA of the CDR3: TGCGCCAGCAGCTTGGCGGACTCTCGCAATGAGCAGTTCTTC. As protein: CASSLADSRNEQFF.

There are a few counts of this clone. This sequence joins TRBV4-2 and TRBJ2-3; D unclear. Germline-derived CDR1 and CDR2 are LGHNA and YNFKEQ. The CDR3 contains 13 residues. The ends were cut back, 1 base at V and 4 bases at J, with 6 bases in the middle. CDR3 sequence reads: CASSQGLPDTQYF. CDR3 DNA: TGTGCCAGCAGCCAAGGTCTCCCAGATACGCAGTATTTT.

CDR3 coding DNA: TGTGCCAGCAGCTTACCGACTAGCGGGAGGTTCTACAATGAGCAGTTCTTC. Amino acid sequence: CASSLPTSGRFYNEQFF. This chain joins TRBV7-9 and TRBJ2-1; 13 nucleotides align to TRBD2. Germline CDR1 and CDR2: SEHNR and FQNEAQ (reference sequence). The V gene end was trimmed by 2 bases and the J gene end by 3 bases; junction bases not matched to a gene: 4. This CDR3 spans 17 amino acids.

This clone was seen only once. The chain carries TRBV2 and TRBJ2-5, with TRBD2 matching over 10 bases. V trimming: 6 bases; J trimming: 4 bases; junction bases outside the gene matches: 14. The germline CDR1 and CDR2 sequences are SNHLY and FYNNEI. CDR3 size: 17 residues. The CDR3 is CASSERLYASGGETQYF. The DNA for the CDR3 is TGTGCCAGCAGCGAACGGCTTTACGCTAGCGGGGGAGAGACCCAGTACTTC.

The chain carries TRBV27 and TRBJ1-2, with TRBD1 as a possible D gene (5 bases). The CDR3 is made up of 18 amino acids. The V end was cut by 3 bases, the J end by 3 bases, with 23 bases between. Germline lookup yields CDR1 MNHEY and CDR2 SMNVEV (reference sequence). The CDR3 sequence: CASSFWSLLDSGYYGYTF. The CDR3 DNA reads as TGTGCCAGCAGTTTTTGGTCCTTGCTAGACAGTGGGTACTATGGCTACACCTTC.

This chain connects TRBV5-5 to TRBJ2-7; 11 nucleotides line up with TRBD2. J lost 9 bases, V lost 0 bases, and 11 bases had no gene match. In germline, CDR1 is SGHKS, CDR2 YYEKEE (reference sequence). The CDR3 is made up of 16 amino acids. The CDR3 sequence is CASSLETSGSKTLQYF. For the CDR3, the DNA is TGTGCCAGCAGCTTGGAAACTAGCGGGAGCAAAACACTGCAGTACTTC.

V usage is TRBV5-4 and J usage is TRBJ2-7; D is perhaps TRBD1 (5 bases). CDR1 is SGHNT, CDR2 YYREEE, per germline (reference sequence). CDR3 length: 12 amino acids. Trimming stripped 2 bases from V and 4 bases from J, with 7 bases between. CDR3 in DNA: TGTGCCAGCAGCTTAAAGGGGTACGAGCAGTACTTC. Encoded protein: CASSLKGYEQYF.

A single count supports this clone. The sample has other DNA sequences that encode this CDR3 too. This chain connects TRBV12-5 to TRBJ2-2; D remains unclear. The CDR3 runs to 13 residues. Germline loops: CDR1 LGHNT, CDR2 FRNRAP. Trimming removed 6 bases from V and 2 bases from J, with 7 bases in between. The CDR3, as DNA: TGTGCTAGTGGCCTACTAAACACCGGGGAGCTGTTTTTT. Residues: CASGLLNTGELFF.

The J gene is TRBJ1-1, the V gene TRBV29-1; 8 nucleotides agree with TRBD1. The junction had 4 bases not matched to a gene; V was cut back by 6 bases and J by 1 base. This CDR3 spans 13 amino acids. Germline loops: CDR1 SQVTM, CDR2 ANQGSEA. CDR3 region: CSVRTGRNTEAFF. For the CDR3, the DNA is TGCAGCGTCCGGACAGGGCGGAACACTGAAGCTTTCTTT.

The sample holds one count of this clone. V gene TRBV24-1 combines with J gene TRBJ1-5; no clear D. With 3 bases removed from V and 5 bases from J, the gap between germline ends came to 13 bases. CDR3 length equals 15 residues. Germline V lookup: CDR1 KGHDR, CDR2 SFDVKD. The DNA for the CDR3 is TGTGCCACCAGTGATGGCAACATGTTACATCAGCCCCAGCATTTT. Protein: CATSDGNMLHQPQHF.

V is TRBV6-1 and J is TRBJ2-2, with D possibly being TRBD2 (6 bases). This CDR3 has 16 residues. Germline-derived CDR1 and CDR2 are MNHNS and SASEGT. V was pared by 4 bases and J by 4 bases, with 16 bases between. The CDR3 DNA reads TGTGCCAGCAGTGTCGGGATACGGGGGAGCACCGGGGAGCTGTTTTTT. This encodes CASSVGIRGSTGELFF.

This rearrangement joins TRBV7-9 to TRBJ2-1; D might be TRBD1 (5 bases). CDR1 is SEHNR, CDR2 FQNEAQ, per germline (reference sequence). V lost 5 bases to trimming and J lost 7 bases, with 18 bases between them. The CDR3 totals 15 residues. CDR3 residues: CASSARPTAENEQFF. DNA for the CDR3: TGTGCCAGCAGCGCACGCCCGACAGCTGAGAATGAGCAGTTCTTC. The full variable domain, in which reference TRBV7-9 and TRBJ2-1 provide the parts outside the CDR3, is DTGVSQNPRHKITKRGQNVTFRCDPISEHNRLYWYRQTLGQGPEFLTYFQNEAQLEKSRLLSDRFSAERPKGSFSTLEIQRTEQGDSAMYLCASSARPTAENEQFFGPGTRLTVL.

The genes are TRBV29-1 and TRBJ1-2; TRBD1 aligns across 10 bases. V gave up 2 bases and J gave up 4 bases; unmatched junction bases: 10. Per the germline V gene, CDR1 is SQVTM and CDR2 is ANQGSEA. CDR3 size: 16 residues. The CDR3, as DNA: TGCAGCGTTGAACGACCGACAGGGGGCGCGATCTATGGCTACACCTTC. It specifies CSVERPTGGAIYGYTF.

A single count supports this clone. V is TRBV9 and J is TRBJ1-1, with 9 bases that match TRBD1. The V gene end was trimmed by 2 bases and the J gene end by 6 bases; junction bases not matched to a gene: 11. CDR1 is SGDLS, CDR2 YYNGEE, per germline. This CDR3 region has 16 residues. CDR3 protein: CASSVRGTGFSAEAFF. CDR3 nucleotides: TGTGCCAGCAGCGTTCGCGGGACAGGGTTTTCTGCTGAAGCTTTCTTT. Complete variable domain (other parts from reference TRBV9 and TRBJ1-1): DSGVTQTPKHLITATGQRVTLRCSPRSGDLSVYWYQQSLDQGLQFLIQYYNGEERAKGNILERFSAQQFPDLHSELNLSSLELGDSALYFCASSVRGTGFSAEAFFGQGTRLTVV.

As for this clone: Other DNA sequences in this sample translate to the same CDR3. V usage is TRBV11-3 and J usage is TRBJ1-6, with a tentative D call TRBD1 (6 bases). Trimming pared 4 bases from V and 6 bases from J, leaving 10 bases between. Germline V gives CDR1 SGHNT, CDR2 YENEEA. CDR3 length equals 14 residues. The CDR3 loop reads CASSSGQINSPLHF. The CDR3 region has the DNA TGTGCCAGCAGCTCCGGACAGATTAATTCACCCCTCCACTTT.

The V gene is TRBV30, the J gene TRBJ2-7, with 8 bases aligning to TRBD1. J lost 3 bases, V lost 8 bases, and 21 bases had no gene match. This CDR3 is 17 amino acids long. Germline V lookup: CDR1 GTSNPN, CDR2 SVGIG (reference sequence). The CDR3 loop reads CATAALRATGGNYEQYF. The CDR3 DNA reads TGTGCCACAGCCGCCCTCCGCGCTACAGGGGGGAACTACGAGCAGTACTTC. Full variable domain (outside the CDR3, taken from reference TRBV30 and TRBJ2-7): SQTIHQWPATLVQPVGSPLSLECTVEGTSNPNLYWYRQAAGRGLQLLFYSVGIGQISSEVPQNLSASRPQDRQFILSSKKLLLSDSGFYLCATAALRATGGNYEQYFGPGTRLTVT.

The CDR3 DNA follows: TGTGCCAGCAGCCCTCCCTTCCCGACGGGGACCCAGTACTTC. Translated, it gives CASSPPFPTGTQYF. The chain employs TRBV3-1 (or the pseudogene TRBV3-2) and TRBJ2-5; D not resolved. Per germline, CDR1 LGHDT and CDR2 YNNKEL (reference sequence). Trimming left V 4 bases short and J 7 bases short, with 16 bases between. This CDR3 has 14 residues.

This clone appeared a single time. A much larger clonotype is one base distant, so this may be a read error. The CDR3: CASSRDRAITEAFF. The CDR3 region has the DNA TGTGCCAGCAGCCGGGACAGGGCGATCACTGAAGCTTTCTTT. The J gene is TRBJ1-1, the V gene TRBV7-6; 9 nucleotides match TRBD1. CDR3 length equals 14 residues. Germline-derived CDR1 and CDR2 are SGHVS and FNYEAQ. Trimming cost V 5 bases and J 4 bases; bases outside gene matches: 5.

The V call is TRBV27, the J call TRBJ1-4; 9 bases match TRBD1. Germline CDR1 and CDR2: MNHEY and SMNVEV (reference sequence). V dropped 5 bases and J dropped 2; count of bases not matched to a gene: 6. The length of the CDR3 is 16 residues. In DNA form, the CDR3 reads TGTGCCAGCAGTCCCGCCGGACAGGGGACTAATGAAAAACTGTTTTTT. Amino acids: CASSPAGQGTNEKLFF.